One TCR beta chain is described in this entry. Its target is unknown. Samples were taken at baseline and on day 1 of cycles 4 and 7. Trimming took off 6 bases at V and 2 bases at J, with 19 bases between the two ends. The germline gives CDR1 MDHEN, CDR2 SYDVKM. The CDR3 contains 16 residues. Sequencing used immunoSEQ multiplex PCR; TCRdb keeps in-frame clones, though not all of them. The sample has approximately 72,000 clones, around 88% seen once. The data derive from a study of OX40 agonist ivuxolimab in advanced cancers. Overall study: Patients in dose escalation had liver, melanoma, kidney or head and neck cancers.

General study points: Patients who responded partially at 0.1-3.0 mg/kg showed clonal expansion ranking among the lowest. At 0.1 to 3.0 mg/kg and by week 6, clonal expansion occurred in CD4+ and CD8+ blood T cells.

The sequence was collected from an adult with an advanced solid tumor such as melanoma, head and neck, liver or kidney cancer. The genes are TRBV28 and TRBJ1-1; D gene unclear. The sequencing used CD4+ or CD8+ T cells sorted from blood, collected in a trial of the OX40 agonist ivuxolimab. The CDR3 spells CASREGEPTKNTEAFF. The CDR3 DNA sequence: TGTGCCAGCAGGGAGGGTGAACCCACCAAAAACACTGAAGCTTTCTTT.